These 10 T cell receptor beta chains were all obtained from the same sample, sequenced in a study of T cell repertoires and Cas9 in healthy adults. Sequencing used immunoSEQ multiplex PCR; TCRdb keeps in-frame clones, though not all of them. The data contain about 15,000 clones, approximately 91% of them seen just once; the ten biggest clones take up about 2.1%. The sequenced sample consisted of Tregs (CD4+, CD25+, CD127-, CD137-, CD154-) from PBMCs; culture status not recorded. These receptors were obtained from a human donor in good health.

This sequence joins TRBV18 and TRBJ2-5; unclear D gene. V was cut by 0 bases and J by 0 bases, with 5 bases left in between. CDR3 length: 14 amino acids. Germline V gene lookup returns CDR1 KGHSH and CDR2 LQKENI. DNA for the CDR3: TGTGCCAGCTCACCACCGGCACACCAAGAGACCCAGTACTTC. Translation gives CASSPPAHQETQYF.

This chain uses TRBV5-1 with TRBJ1-1; D is unresolved. The CDR3 is made up of 15 amino acids. Trimming removed 0 bases at V and 3 bases at J, with 12 bases between. Germline-derived CDR1 and CDR2 are SGHRS and YFSETQ. CDR3 protein: CASSLDPGGDTEAFF. CDR3 in DNA: TGCGCCAGCAGCTTGGATCCAGGTGGCGACACTGAAGCTTTCTTT.

The chain is built from TRBV5-1 and TRBJ2-7; no clear D gene. V gave up 4 bases and J gave up 0 bases, with 8 bases separating them. The CDR3 spans 13 residues. Germline V gene data show CDR1 as SGHRS and CDR2 as YFSETQ. The DNA for the CDR3 is TGCGCCAGCAGCGCAGCAGACTCCTACGAGCAGTACTTC. Amino acids: CASSAADSYEQYF. Based on the CDR3 plus reference TRBV5-1 and TRBJ2-7, the full variable domain is KAGVTQTPRYLIKTRGQQVTLSCSPISGHRSVSWYQQTPGQGLQFLFEYFSETQRNKGNFPGRFSGRQFSNSRSEMNVSTLELGDSALYLCASSAADSYEQYFGPGTRLTVT.

This chain links TRBV19 with TRBJ2-3, with 7 bases identical to TRBD1. The CDR3 runs to 16 residues. In germline, CDR1 is LNHDA, CDR2 SQIVND (reference sequence). J gave up 3 bases and V 3 bases, and 9 bases lay outside the gene matches. CDR3 sequence (DNA): TGTGCCAGTAGTATTAGGAACAGGGGAATTACAGATACGCAGTATTTT. Translated, it gives CASSIRNRGITDTQYF.

The genes are TRBV28 and TRBJ1-5, with 7 nucleotides matching TRBD1. The CDR3 is made up of 15 amino acids. V shed 6 bases, J shed 2 bases, and the junction held 7 bases outside the gene matches. Germline lookup yields CDR1 MDHEN and CDR2 SYDVKM. This CDR3 reads CASRQTGLGNQPQHF. The CDR3 bases are TGTGCCAGCAGGCAGACAGGGCTTGGCAATCAGCCCCAGCATTTT.

This sequence joins TRBV2 and TRBJ1-2; D might be TRBD1 (6 bases). V lost 7 bases, J lost 2 bases, and 11 bases lay in between. CDR3 size: 13 residues. Germline V gene lookup returns CDR1 SNHLY and CDR2 FYNNEI. DNA for the CDR3: TGTGCCAGCAATCAGGACAGAAACTATGGCTACACCTTC. It is translated as CASNQDRNYGYTF. The full variable domain, its missing parts supplied by reference TRBV2 and TRBJ1-2, is EPEVTQTPSHQVTQMGQEVILRCVPISNHLYFYWYRQILGQKVEFLVSFYNNEISEKSEIFDDQFSVERPDGSNFTLKIRSTKLEDSAMYFCASNQDRNYGYTFGSGTRLTVV.

The rearrangement joins TRBV5-1 to TRBJ2-3; 7 bases fit TRBD1. V dropped 3 bases and J dropped 2; count of bases not matched to a gene: 3. The CDR3 spans 14 residues. Per the germline V gene, CDR1 is SGHRS and CDR2 is YFSETQ. The CDR3 loop reads CASSWDRSTDTQYF. The CDR3 bases are TGCGCCAGCAGCTGGGACAGATCCACAGATACGCAGTATTTT.

This clone was recorded only once. The gene calls are TRBV6-6 and TRBJ1-5; 7 nucleotides match TRBD1. The germline V gene encodes CDR1 MNHNY and CDR2 SVGAGI (reference sequence). The CDR3 loop spans 14 amino acids. V dropped 4 bases and J dropped 2; count of bases not matched to a gene: 2. CDR3 in amino acids: CASSFGQGNQPQHF. The CDR3, as DNA: TGTGCCAGCAGTTTCGGACAGGGCAATCAGCCCCAGCATTTT.

The chain uses TRBV30 and TRBJ1-6; D gene ambiguous. This CDR3 has 15 residues. CDR1 and CDR2 from the germline V gene are GTSNPN and SVGIG (reference sequence). Trimming pared 1 base from V and 6 bases from J, leaving 13 bases between. CDR3 amino acids: CAWSAGVIRNSPLHF. The CDR3 DNA follows: TGTGCCTGGAGTGCCGGGGTTATTCGTAATTCACCCCTCCACTTT.

This chain links TRBV6-6 with TRBJ1-1; D remains unclear. V shed 0 bases and J shed 5 bases, with 10 bases lying between them. The CDR3 extends over 14 amino acids. Germline CDR1 is MNHNY and CDR2 is SVGAGI (reference sequence). The CDR3 coding sequence is TGTGCCAGCAGTTACTCGGGCAGGAAAACTGAAGCTTTCTTT. Amino acid sequence: CASSYSGRKTEAFF.